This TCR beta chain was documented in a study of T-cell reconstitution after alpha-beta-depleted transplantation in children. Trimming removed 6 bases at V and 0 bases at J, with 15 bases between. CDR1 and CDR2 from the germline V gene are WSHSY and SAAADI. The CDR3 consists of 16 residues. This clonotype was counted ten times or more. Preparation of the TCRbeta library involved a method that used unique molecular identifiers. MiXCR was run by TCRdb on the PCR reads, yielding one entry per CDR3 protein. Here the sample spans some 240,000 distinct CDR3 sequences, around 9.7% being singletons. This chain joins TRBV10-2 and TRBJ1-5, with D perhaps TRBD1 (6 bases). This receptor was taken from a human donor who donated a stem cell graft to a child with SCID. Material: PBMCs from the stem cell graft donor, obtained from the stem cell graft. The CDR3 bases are TGCGCCAGCAGCGCCTCACAGGGCTATAGCAATCAGCCCCAGCATTTT. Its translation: CASSASQGYSNQPQHF.